The 30 T cell receptor beta chains given below trace back to one sample, sequenced in a study of identifying expanded T cells in peripheral blood. Profiled with immunoSEQ multiplex PCR; TCRdb holds only in-frame clones, not every one. The sample consists of under 110,000 clones, around nine tenths of them appearing once. Sequencing input: blood. Receptors originate from a person between 18 and 75 years old in good health.

This sequence joins TRBV11-2 and TRBJ2-7; D gene ambiguous. Trimming cost V 2 bases and J 7 bases, with 12 bases left between them. The CDR3 has 13 residues. CDR1 and CDR2 from the germline V gene are SGHAT and FQNNGV. The CDR3 sequence: CASSLLPLGEQYF. The CDR3 coding sequence is TGTGCCAGCAGCTTACTCCCTCTCGGGGAGCAGTACTTC.

This chain uses TRBV20-1 with TRBJ2-5; D uncertain. The CDR3 consists of 11 residues. Trimming removed 5 bases from V and 4 bases from J, with 8 bases in between. Germline V lookup: CDR1 DFQATT, CDR2 SNEGSKA (reference sequence). The CDR3, as DNA: TGCAGTGCTGGTCTAAGAGAGACCCAGTACTTC. This encodes CSAGLRETQYF.

This chain links TRBV7-9 with TRBJ1-1; D is uncertain. The CDR3 contains 14 residues. Trimming left V 4 bases short and J 0 bases short, with 9 bases between. Germline assignment: CDR1 SEHNR and CDR2 FQNEAQ (reference sequence). The CDR3 DNA is TGTGCCAGCAGCTCCAGGAGAATGAACACTGAAGCTTTCTTT. Translation: CASSSRRMNTEAFF. Based on the CDR3 plus reference TRBV7-9 and TRBJ1-1, the full variable domain is DTGVSQNPRHKITKRGQNVTFRCDPISEHNRLYWYRQTLGQGPEFLTYFQNEAQLEKSRLLSDRFSAERPKGSFSTLEIQRTEQGDSAMYLCASSSRRMNTEAFFGQGTRLTVV.

The chain links TRBV5-4 to TRBJ1-6; D gene uncertain. In germline, CDR1 is SGHNT, CDR2 YYREEE (reference sequence). The CDR3 has 18 residues. V lost 3 bases, J lost 10 bases, and 26 bases lay in between. This CDR3 is CASSYYSGPGSILSPLHF. The CDR3 DNA follows: TGTGCCAGCAGCTACTATTCAGGACCCGGCTCTATCCTCTCACCCCTCCACTTT.

V usage is TRBV2 and J usage is TRBJ2-7; D possibly uses TRBD1 or TRBD2 (5 bases each). The CDR3 sequence is 12 residues long. Trimming stripped 6 bases from V and 7 bases from J, with 13 bases between. Germline V gives CDR1 SNHLY, CDR2 FYNNEI. CDR3 sequence: CASSRDREEQYF. The CDR3 region has the DNA TGTGCCAGCAGCCGGGACCGGGAAGAGCAGTACTTC.

The CDR3 region is CASSLHQGVVYGYTF. As DNA, the CDR3 is TGTGCCAGCAGCTTACACCAGGGGGTTGTCTATGGCTACACCTTC. The V call is TRBV7-2, the J call TRBJ1-2, with 7 positions matching TRBD1. The germline CDR1 and CDR2 sequences are SGHTA and FQGNSA. This CDR3 spans 15 amino acids. V gave up 2 bases and J gave up 4 bases; unmatched junction bases: 7.

The chain uses TRBV28 and TRBJ2-2; weak D call: TRBD1 (6 bases). Germline V gene sequence: CDR1 MDHEN, CDR2 SYDVKM. V shed 5 bases and J shed 5 bases, with 15 bases lying between them. The CDR3 spans 15 residues. CDR3 nucleotides: TGTGCCAGCAGTGCCGGCTCACAGGGAACCGGGGAGCTGTTTTTT. Its translation is CASSAGSQGTGELFF.

V is TRBV6-5 and J is TRBJ2-7, with D perhaps matching TRBD1 or TRBD2 (5 bases each). V lost 0 bases to trimming and J lost 7 bases, with 13 bases between them. CDR3 length: 14 residues. Germline CDR1 MNHEY, CDR2 SVGAGI. The CDR3 region has the DNA TGTGCCAGCAGTTACTCTCGGGGCAGGCATGAGCAGTACTTC. It specifies CASSYSRGRHEQYF.

The rearrangement joins TRBV6-5 to TRBJ2-1; D not certain. In germline, CDR1 is MNHEY, CDR2 SVGAGI. With 7 bases removed from V and 0 bases from J, the gap between germline ends came to 13 bases. The CDR3 is 15 residues long. The CDR3 region has the DNA TGTGCCAGCACCCACGGAACAGCCTCCTACAATGAGCAGTTCTTC. Protein product: CASTHGTASYNEQFF.

The chain is built from TRBV6-5 and TRBJ2-3; no reliable D call. From germline, CDR1 is MNHEY and CDR2 SVGAGI. V was clipped by 0 bases and J by 0 bases, with 10 bases between them. The CDR3 sequence is 16 residues long. The CDR3 nucleotides read TGTGCCAGCAGTTACTCTTCCTATACTAGCACAGATACGCAGTATTTT. Protein product: CASSYSSYTSTDTQYF.

The rearrangement uses TRBV7-8 and TRBJ2-5; 7 bases line up with TRBD1. V lost 1 base, J lost 1 base, and 6 bases stayed unmatched. Germline V CDR1 and CDR2: SGHVS, FQNEAQ. CDR3 length: 16 residues. The CDR3 is CASSLVVAGGQETQYF. The DNA for the CDR3 is TGTGCCAGCAGCTTAGTAGTGGCAGGGGGCCAAGAGACCCAGTACTTC.

This clone was seen once. V usage is TRBV7-6 and J usage is TRBJ2-7, with 10 nucleotides matching TRBD2. CDR1 and CDR2 (germline): SGHVS, FNYEAQ. CDR3 length equals 17 residues. Germline trimming cut 3 bases from V and 4 bases from J; bases unmatched to any gene: 12. This CDR3 reads CASSLIKRGGVGYEQYF. The CDR3 nucleotides are TGTGCCAGCAGCTTGATAAAGCGGGGGGGCGTGGGGTACGAGCAGTACTTC. The full variable domain, its missing parts supplied by reference TRBV7-6 and TRBJ2-7, is GAGVSQSPRYKVTKRGQDVALRCDPISGHVSLYWYRQALGQGPEFLTYFNYEAQQDKSGLPNDRFSAERPEGSISTLTIQRTEQRDSAMYRCASSLIKRGGVGYEQYFGPGTRLTVT.

The rearrangement uses TRBV6-5 and TRBJ1-1, with D maybe TRBD1 (5 bases). CDR3 length: 13 residues. Between the trimmed V and J ends, which lost 6 bases and 3 bases, there was a span of 11 bases. The germline V gene encodes CDR1 MNHEY and CDR2 SVGAGI. The CDR3 DNA reads TGTGCCAGCAGGGGACTGCTCCACACTGAAGCTTTCTTT. Encoded protein: CASRGLLHTEAFF.

The V call is TRBV7-2, the J call TRBJ1-1; the D is unclear. The CDR3 contains 15 residues. Between the trimmed V and J ends, which lost 1 base and 0 bases, there was a span of 9 bases. CDR1 is SGHTA and CDR2 is FQGNSA in the germline V gene. CDR3 sequence: CASSLGVALNTEAFF. DNA for the CDR3: TGTGCCAGCAGCTTAGGGGTAGCTTTGAACACTGAAGCTTTCTTT.

V and J are TRBV28 and TRBJ2-5; D may match TRBD1 or TRBD2 (5 bases each). Trimming cost V 6 bases and J 5 bases, with 16 bases left between them. The germline V gene encodes CDR1 MDHEN and CDR2 SYDVKM. The CDR3 totals 14 residues. The CDR3: CASRGTRRQETQYF. In DNA, the CDR3 is TGTGCCAGCAGAGGGACGCGACGCCAGGAGACCCAGTACTTC.

This chain connects TRBV7-2 to TRBJ2-1; D not resolved. The V gene's germline CDR1 is SGHTA and CDR2 FQGNSA. V was cut by 2 bases and J by 6 bases, with 2 bases left in between. CDR3 length: 11 residues. CDR3 region: CASSLPNEQFF. The CDR3 DNA sequence: TGTGCCAGCAGCTTACCCAATGAGCAGTTCTTC.

This chain links TRBV9 with TRBJ2-1, with D unresolved. Germline CDR1 and CDR2: SGDLS and YYNGEE. The V and J ends lost 1 base and 4 bases respectively, with 18 bases between them. The CDR3 has 17 amino acids. CDR3 DNA sequence: TGTGCCAGCAGCGTACAGAGACTGGTGGGGTCTTACAATGAGCAGTTCTTC. Its translation is CASSVQRLVGSYNEQFF.

The chain is built from TRBV5-6 and TRBJ2-3; tentative D call: TRBD1 (5 bases). The V end was cut by 3 bases, the J end by 3 bases, with 20 bases between. The CDR3 contains 17 residues. The germline gives CDR1 SGHDT, CDR2 YYEEEE. DNA of the CDR3: TGTGCCAGCAGCTCCCGACAGACCCCAGGCCTGACAGATACGCAGTATTTT. Its translation: CASSSRQTPGLTDTQYF.

The rearrangement joins TRBV7-9 to TRBJ1-2, with a possible D match to TRBD1 (6 bases). Trimming removed 10 bases at V and 2 bases at J, with 23 bases between. This CDR3 is built from 16 residues. Germline V gene lookup returns CDR1 SEHNR and CDR2 FQNEAQ (reference sequence). The CDR3 spells CAIPPLGQTRNYGYTF. Written as DNA, the CDR3 is TGTGCCATCCCCCCTTTAGGACAGACCCGAAACTATGGCTACACCTTC.

V and J are TRBV7-9 and TRBJ2-5; a weak D match, TRBD1 (6 bases). Trimming shortened V by 5 bases and J by 0 bases, and 13 bases separated the two germline ends. Germline-derived CDR1 and CDR2 are SEHNR and FQNEAQ (reference sequence). This CDR3 contains 15 residues. Here the CDR3 DNA reads TGTGCCAGCAGCCCAGGGGTCGGGTACCAAGAGACCCAGTACTTC. Encoded protein: CASSPGVGYQETQYF. Variable domain in full (rest from reference TRBV7-9 and TRBJ2-5): DTGVSQNPRHKITKRGQNVTFRCDPISEHNRLYWYRQTLGQGPEFLTYFQNEAQLEKSRLLSDRFSAERPKGSFSTLEIQRTEQGDSAMYLCASSPGVGYQETQYFGPGTRLLVL.

V gene TRBV6-6 combines with J gene TRBJ1-1, with D perhaps TRBD1 (5 bases). Looked up from germline, CDR1 is MNHNY and CDR2 is SVGAGI (reference sequence). V was shortened by 8 bases and J by 1 base, with 11 bases between the two germline ends. This CDR3 contains 13 residues. Here the CDR3 DNA reads TGTGCCAGCGTGGGGGTCGAGAACACTGAAGCTTTCTTT. Its translation: CASVGVENTEAFF.

This clone was counted once. V usage is TRBV19 and J usage is TRBJ1-5; unclear D gene. Germline V lookup: CDR1 LNHDA, CDR2 SQIVND (reference sequence). The CDR3 extends over 15 amino acids. Trimming left V 7 bases short and J 0 bases short, with 13 bases between. The CDR3 DNA follows: TGTGCCAGTACCACCTCAAGGTATAGCAATCAGCCCCAGCATTTT. As protein: CASTTSRYSNQPQHF.

This chain links TRBV14 with TRBJ2-5; 8 bases align to TRBD2. The CDR3 spans 14 residues. Germline CDR1 reads SGHDN; CDR2 reads FVKESK. Trimming at V came to 4 bases and at J to 1 base, leaving 2 bases not matched to a gene. For the CDR3, the DNA is TGTGCCAGCAGCCCCGGACTAGCCCAAGAGACCCAGTACTTC. This encodes CASSPGLAQETQYF.

The gene calls are TRBV5-1 and TRBJ1-2; 10 bases are a match to TRBD1. V shed 1 base and J 6 bases; nucleotides not matched to a gene: 6. CDR1 and CDR2 (germline): SGHRS, YFSETQ. The CDR3 runs to 15 residues. CDR3 coding DNA: TGCGCCAGCAGCTTGATTGGGACAGGGGAGGATGGCTACACCTTC. Translating it yields CASSLIGTGEDGYTF.

The gene calls are TRBV9 and TRBJ1-4, with TRBD1 as a possible D gene (5 bases). The CDR3 covers 16 residues. Germline V gene data show CDR1 as SGDLS and CDR2 as YYNGEE. The V end lost 0 bases, the J end lost 4 bases, and 13 bases lay between the germline ends. CDR3: CASSVGETDYNEKLFF. CDR3 bases: TGTGCCAGCAGCGTAGGTGAGACAGATTATAATGAAAAACTGTTTTTT.

The chain employs TRBV5-6 and TRBJ2-4, with D maybe TRBD2 (5 bases). The germline gives CDR1 SGHDT, CDR2 YYEEEE. The CDR3 is 17 amino acids. The ends were cut back, 4 bases at V and 0 bases at J, with 17 bases in the middle. CDR3: CASSAGPLLGAKNIQYF. The CDR3 DNA is TGTGCCAGCAGCGCAGGACCGTTACTAGGAGCCAAAAACATTCAGTACTTC.

The genes are TRBV27 and TRBJ1-6; 7 nucleotides match TRBD1. Germline CDR1 is MNHEY and CDR2 is SMNVEV (reference sequence). J gave up 12 bases and V 0 bases, and 8 bases lay outside the gene matches. The CDR3 totals 15 residues. CDR3 sequence (DNA): TGTGCCAGCAGTTTATCCGGGACAGCCGTCCGACCCCTCCACTTT. Protein sequence: CASSLSGTAVRPLHF.

This chain uses TRBV2 with TRBJ1-2; perhaps TRBD1 as D (5 bases). V lost 8 bases and J lost 7, with 14 bases in between. This CDR3 has 12 residues. Germline loops: CDR1 SNHLY, CDR2 FYNNEI. The CDR3, as DNA: TGTGCCAGCGACGGGGGGGTCGCTGGCTACACCTTC. Its translation is CASDGGVAGYTF.

The chain employs TRBV5-4 and TRBJ2-7; 8 nucleotides line up with TRBD1. The CDR3 spans 15 residues. V lost 2 bases, J lost 2 bases, and 6 bases stayed unmatched. From germline, CDR1 is SGHNT and CDR2 YYREEE (reference sequence). The chain's CDR3 is CASSFQGAPPYEQYF. CDR3 bases: TGTGCCAGCAGCTTCCAGGGGGCGCCACCCTACGAGCAGTACTTC.

The chain is built from TRBV5-1 and TRBJ2-7, with D possibly matching TRBD1 (6 bases). CDR3 length: 14 residues. Germline V gene sequence: CDR1 SGHRS, CDR2 YFSETQ. Trimming shortened V by 0 bases and J by 1 base, and 8 bases separated the two germline ends. CDR3 bases: TGCGCCAGCAGCTTGGGTCAGGGGTCCTACGAGCAGTACTTC. Translated: CASSLGQGSYEQYF.